This TCR beta chain appears in the sequencing data of a study of blood T cell repertoires in COVID-19. On the study more broadly: Material from acute and convalescent COVID-19 was sourced from the United States, Italy and Spain. PBMCs, B-cell-depleted T cells, or T cells were the source of the cDNA or gDNA that made up the material.

CDR3 length equals 14 residues. The germline V and J ends were trimmed by 3 bases and 6 bases, with 11 bases remaining between them. Germline V CDR1 and CDR2: MNHEY, SMNVEV (reference sequence). The assay was immunoSEQ multiplex PCR, and TCRdb's table has in-frame clones only and misses some. The sample lists about 160,000 clones; about 93% were seen once. V and J are TRBV27 and TRBJ2-2, with D possibly TRBD2 on 5 matching bases. Sequences were obtained from peripheral blood. This sequence was found in a woman in her forties or fifties with acute or convalescent COVID-19. The CDR3 protein is CASSFGPGSGELFF. Written as DNA, the CDR3 is TGTGCCAGCAGTTTTGGTCCGGGGTCCGGGGAGCTGTTTTTT.